Listed here are 21 T cell receptor beta chains from one sample, sequenced in a study of T cells after posttransplantation cyclophosphamide. Cyclophosphamide on days +3 and +4 followed busulfan-fludarabine conditioning and a marrow graft. Data came from immunoSEQ multiplex PCR; TCRdb stores just in-frame clones and leaves some out. The repertoire includes tens of thousands of clones, around 85% of them detected once, and 9.5% to 13% sits in the top ten. The specimen was PBMCs, collected after allogeneic stem cell transplant with posttransplant cyclophosphamide. The source is a female patient in her 30s who received an allogeneic stem cell transplant from an unrelated donor, was CMV-positive, and had no GVHD. Some of the T cells might come from the graft donor.

J is TRBJ2-1 and V is TRBV5-1; 15 positions match TRBD2. J lost 8 bases, V lost 3 bases, and 3 bases had no gene match. This CDR3 region has 15 residues. Germline V gene data show CDR1 as SGHRS and CDR2 as YFSETQ. CDR3 residues: CASSSGLAGGHEQFF. DNA for the CDR3: TGCGCCAGCAGCTCGGGACTAGCGGGGGGTCATGAGCAGTTCTTC.

This clone has a handful of counts. This chain links TRBV7-9 with TRBJ1-3; no definite D call. Trimming took off 2 bases at V and 0 bases at J, with 11 bases between the two ends. CDR3 size: 16 residues. Germline CDR1 is SEHNR and CDR2 is FQNEAQ (reference sequence). The CDR3 loop reads CASSLSFEDSGNTIYF. The CDR3 nucleotides are TGTGCCAGCAGCTTAAGTTTTGAGGACTCTGGAAACACCATATATTTT.

V gene TRBV2 combines with J gene TRBJ2-7; 13 bases line up with TRBD2. The junction had 5 bases not matched to a gene; V was cut back by 6 bases and J by 0 bases. The V gene's germline CDR1 is SNHLY and CDR2 FYNNEI. This CDR3 region has 16 residues. CDR3 sequence (DNA): TGTGCCAGCAGGACACTAGCGGGGGGGATCTCCTACGAGCAGTACTTC. This encodes CASRTLAGGISYEQYF.

This chain uses TRBV4-2 with TRBJ2-2; TRBD2 matches 12 bases. The CDR3 is 18 amino acids. Germline loops: CDR1 LGHNA, CDR2 YNFKEQ. V lost 4 bases and J lost 6; bases outside the gene matches: 12. The CDR3, as DNA: TGTGCCAGCAGCCCCCGGACTAGCGGGGAAGGAAGACCCGGGGAGCTGTTTTTT. It translates to CASSPRTSGEGRPGELFF.

The V gene is TRBV7-9, the J gene TRBJ2-5, with 10 bases identical to TRBD1. Germline V lookup: CDR1 SEHNR, CDR2 FQNEAQ (reference sequence). This CDR3 is 16 amino acids long. V shed 2 bases and J 2 bases; nucleotides not matched to a gene: 5. CDR3 sequence (DNA): TGTGCCAGCAGCTTAAGGGACAGGGGCTTACAAGAGACCCAGTACTTC. Its translation: CASSLRDRGLQETQYF.

The sample holds one count of this clone. The chain links TRBV7-9 to TRBJ2-1; a weak D match, TRBD2 (7 bases). The length of the CDR3 is 16 residues. Germline V gene sequence: CDR1 SEHNR, CDR2 FQNEAQ (reference sequence). V lost 0 bases to trimming and J lost 6 bases, with 15 bases between them. The CDR3 sequence is CASSLAGGPYGNEQFF. The CDR3 DNA follows: TGTGCCAGCAGCTTAGCGGGGGGGCCCTACGGCAATGAGCAGTTCTTC.

The chain has TRBV2 and TRBJ2-3; weak D call: TRBD2 (5 bases). Trimming pared 6 bases from V and 4 bases from J, leaving 8 bases between. The germline gives CDR1 SNHLY, CDR2 FYNNEI. The CDR3 spans 12 residues. CDR3 DNA: TGTGCCAGCAGGGACTTTGCAGATACGCAGTATTTT. It is translated as CASRDFADTQYF.

This clone was found a few times. V gene TRBV19 combines with J gene TRBJ2-3; D uncertain. The CDR3 has 14 amino acids. CDR1 LNHDA and CDR2 SQIVND come from the germline V gene (reference sequence). The V end was cut by 1 base, the J end by 2 bases, with 7 bases between. CDR3 sequence (DNA): TGTGCCAGTAGTATAGGGCCCCCCACAGATACGCAGTATTTT. Amino acids: CASSIGPPTDTQYF.

J is TRBJ2-7 and V is TRBV6-6; TRBD1 is a possible D gene (6 bases). The CDR3 spans 15 residues. Trimming shortened V by 8 bases and J by 2 bases, and 19 bases separated the two germline ends. The V gene's germline CDR1 is MNHNY and CDR2 SVGAGI (reference sequence). The CDR3 bases are TGTGCCAGCCAGTTTAGTCCACAGGGACCCTACGAGCAGTACTTC. Its translation: CASQFSPQGPYEQYF.

V and J are TRBV13 and TRBJ2-5; D possibly corresponds to TRBD1 (6 bases). With the DNA end fitting TRBJ2-7 better, the J assignment may be wrong. The CDR3 length is 14 residues. Germline V gene lookup returns CDR1 PRHDT and CDR2 FYEKMQ (reference sequence). CDR3 DNA: TGTGCCAGCAGCTTTACAGGGCGGCCCCACGAGCAGTACTTC. It translates to CASSFTGRPHEQYF.

V and J are TRBV6-5 and TRBJ2-5; D perhaps matches TRBD1 (5 bases). V shed 5 bases and J shed 5 bases, with 9 bases lying between them. The V gene's germline CDR1 is MNHEY and CDR2 SVGAGI. The CDR3 loop spans 12 amino acids. The CDR3 DNA is TGTGCCAGCAGTAGGGGTGGGGAGACCCAGTACTTC. This encodes CASSRGGETQYF.

The rearrangement links TRBV2 to TRBJ2-3, with D maybe TRBD2 (6 bases). The CDR3 has 14 residues. V lost 2 bases and J 2 bases, leaving 8 bases between the germline ends. Germline lookup yields CDR1 SNHLY and CDR2 FYNNEI. CDR3 in amino acids: CASSEPGDTDTQYF. Written as DNA, the CDR3 is TGTGCCAGCAGTGAACCGGGGGACACAGATACGCAGTATTTT.

The V and J genes are TRBV6-1 and TRBJ1-4; a possible D gene is TRBD1 (6 bases). CDR1 and CDR2 from the germline V gene are MNHNS and SASEGT. V was pared by 4 bases and J by 2 bases, with 11 bases between. The CDR3 length is 15 residues. The CDR3 DNA is TGTGCCAGCAGTGGCGGGGGGCGCACTAATGAAAAACTGTTTTTT. Translated: CASSGGGRTNEKLFF.

This clone came up once. CDR3: CASRSPSSGGLQETQYF. CDR3 DNA sequence: TGTGCCAGCAGATCCCCGTCTAGCGGGGGTCTCCAAGAGACCCAGTACTTC. The chain couples TRBV2 to TRBJ2-5, with TRBD2 matching 10 bases. V shed 6 bases and J 1 base; nucleotides not matched to a gene: 11. Germline V gives CDR1 SNHLY, CDR2 FYNNEI. The CDR3 spans 17 residues.

V and J are TRBV1 and TRBJ2-4; the DNA was not used to check the table's D call, TRBD2. TRBV1 is noted as a pseudogene. CDR3 size: 20 residues. Here the CDR3 reads CTSSQVLRSGREEPKNIQYF. CDR3 in DNA: TGCACCAGCAGCCAAGTTCTCCGATCGGGGAGGGAAGAGCCCAAAAACATTCAGTACTTC.

The chain links TRBV18 to TRBJ2-5, with TRBD1 identical over 8 bases. J lost 4 bases, V lost 4 bases, and 2 bases had no gene match. CDR1 is KGHSH and CDR2 is LQKENI in the germline V gene. CDR3 length: 13 residues. The CDR3 region is CASSLTGVETQYF. The CDR3 DNA follows: TGTGCCAGCTCACTGACAGGGGTAGAGACCCAGTACTTC.

The chain recombines TRBV10-3 with TRBJ2-6, with D uncertain. Trimming removed 3 bases at V and 0 bases at J, with 6 bases between. This CDR3 is built from 15 residues. Germline CDR1 reads ENHRY; CDR2 reads SYGVKD. Here the CDR3 DNA reads TGTGCCATCAGTGACGAGAGCTCTGGGGCCAACGTCCTGACTTTC. It encodes CAISDESSGANVLTF.

The chain employs TRBV11-1 and TRBJ2-2; 8 bases map to TRBD1. With 1 base clipped from V and 3 bases from J, the junction kept 10 bases outside the gene matches. Germline V gives CDR1 SGHAT, CDR2 FQDESV (reference sequence). The CDR3 covers 18 residues. CDR3 nucleotide sequence: TGTGCCAGCAGCTTAGACTATGGACAGGGCGGGCACACCGGGGAGCTGTTTTTT. This encodes CASSLDYGQGGHTGELFF. The full variable domain, in which reference TRBV11-1 and TRBJ2-2 provide the parts outside the CDR3, is EAEVAQSPRYKITEKSQAVAFWCDPISGHATLYWYRQILGQGPELLVQFQDESVVDDSQLPKDRFSAERLKGVDSTLKIQPAELGDSAMYLCASSLDYGQGGHTGELFFGEGSRLTVL.

This CDR3 is CASSFRDKQGPTYGYTF. CDR3 bases: TGTGCCAGCAGCTTCCGGGACAAGCAAGGACCAACCTATGGCTACACCTTC. The chain couples TRBV5-5 to TRBJ1-2, with D possibly being TRBD1 (6 bases). The germline V and J ends were trimmed by 2 bases and 4 bases, with 21 bases remaining between them. CDR3 length equals 17 residues. From germline, CDR1 is SGHKS and CDR2 YYEKEE (reference sequence).

The rearrangement links TRBV4-3 to TRBJ2-2; D is unclear. The V gene lost 1 base and the J gene lost 6 bases, with 9 bases spanning the gap. This CDR3 contains 14 residues. Germline V lookup: CDR1 LGHNA, CDR2 YSLEER. The DNA of the CDR3 is TGCGCCAGCAGCCAAGGTCCAGTCGCCGGGGAGCTGTTTTTT. Its protein is CASSQGPVAGELFF.

The chain recombines TRBV11-3 with TRBJ2-5; D perhaps matches TRBD1 (6 bases). The J call may be faulty, since TRBJ2-7 better matches the DNA end. Per germline, CDR1 SGHNT and CDR2 YENEEA. The CDR3 spans 15 residues. Here the CDR3 DNA reads TGTGCCAGCAGCTTTGCAGGGGATCCTTCTCTCGAGCAGTACTTC. Residues: CASSFAGDPSLEQYF.